The T cell receptor beta chain described here comes from a study of shared clonotypes between healthy human individuals (dated by TCRdb to the early 2020s). Study-level background: A couple of women and a few men aged 18 to 49 years were included in the cohort. For each donor, CD4 naive and CD4 memory were each run on three plates, CD8 naive on two plates, and CD8 memory on one plate. To estimate repertoire size and how much clonotypes are shared between individuals, the study performed deep sequencing of blood TCR repertoires from a handful of healthy adults. To increase sequencing depth and limit assay-specific biases, TCR repertoire library preparation and sequencing were carried out by different laboratories using diverse techniques. Between about 0.8 and 9 billion PBMCs per donor were obtained by leukapheresis. General findings and caveats noted by the study authors: The genetic and exposure-history diversity represented was limited by the small number of donors. Rarefaction of sorted-subset datasets indicated incomplete sequencing despite the large sequencing depth. Based on pairwise subsampling, the degree of clonotype sharing among donors was expected to be affected by sequencing depth. Sampling was limited to blood, and TCR repertoires in tissue likely differ from TCR repertoires in blood. When a few donors were compared, the shared fraction of clonotypes was about 5.2% for naive CD4, about 4% for naive CD8, 2% to 2.5% for memory CD4, and less than 0.5% for memory CD8. Compared with non-shared clonotypes, clonotypes shared by all four sorted-subset donors had higher generation probabilities. Naive subsets generally had larger estimated clonotype richness than memory subsets did.

Using the deep immunoSEQ assay, TCR CDR3 regions were amplified from genomic DNA by multiplex PCR. For each cell subset, the extracted genomic DNA was distributed evenly across all wells of several immunoSEQ 96-well plates, and each plate served as one replicate. For sorted subsets, 200 ng of genomic DNA, equivalent to 30,000 or so T cell genomes, went into each replicate PCR. Purified libraries were measured with a Qubit 3.0 fluorometer, size-checked on a Bioanalyzer 2100, and measured again with the KAPA Library Quantification kit. Every immunoSEQ 96-well plate was sequenced on a dedicated single-read 150-cycle Illumina NextSeq 550 flow cell. The original pipeline was this. Because the immunoSEQ output included only junctional sequences and no quality scores, the filtering could not be the same as the filtering used for full-length reads. Sequences were annotated with PyIR, a Python wrapper for IgBLAST v1.9, and V/J genes and CDR3 were assigned using IMGT germline references. Reads were removed for weak V/J assignments (E-value above 1e-6), missing CDR3, stop codons, out-of-frame junctions, or ambiguous translated residues. V3J clonotypes were defined by identical inferred V gene, J gene, and CDR3 amino acid sequence. Percentage overlap between repertoires was computed as shared unique clonotypes divided by the size of the smaller repertoire. Repertoire richness was assessed with RTK rarefaction, the Chao1 estimator, and Recon v2.1 estimates of unobserved clonotypes. For all TCRbeta clonotypes obtained by the gDNA method from four donors, generation probabilities were computed with OLGA. TCRdb took this table from immuneACCESS and kept in-frame rearrangements with V and J called. Such tables lack part of the clones; where checked against another copy, unresolved V genes explain under half of the gap, and the rest is unexplained. That table supplies the V and J calls and clone size; D and trimming were determined from the DNA. The sample profile shows about 960,000 clones; less than 85% of them were found once. The ten largest account for roughly 1.5% of the sample.

Concerning this clone: The antigen this receptor binds is unknown. No much larger clone exists at a distance of one base, and base qualities are not known.

Donors were healthy HIV-negative adults with no recently reported acute infections or vaccinations. All donors were Caucasian adults living in Nashville, Tennessee, USA. CD4+ T cells were enriched by magnetic negative selection, after which naive cells were positively selected on CD45RA and the negative fraction was taken as the memory subset. Blood was collected by leukapheresis, and PBMCs were isolated by Ficoll-Histopaque density gradient centrifugation and then cryopreserved in liquid nitrogen vapor phase. Analytical flow cytometry was used to check the purity and quantity of every magnetically sorted T cell population. Each sorted fraction had its genomic DNA isolated and then quantified by UV absorbance on a Nanodrop 2000c. CDR1 and CDR2 are drawn from the germline V gene: SGDLS, YYNGEE. A distance of 15 bases separates the germline ends of V and J, which lose 0 bases and 0 bases respectively. Taken from cysteine to phenylalanine, the CDR3 has 17 residues. Only the CDR3 region is kept as DNA, spanning 51 bases read in frame from base 1.

The receptor comes from a man aged 18-30 years in good health. Sequences were obtained from memory CD4+ T cells sorted from blood. The cell subset or site tag for this specimen amounts to: CD45RA-negative fraction. The chain links TRBV9 with TRBJ1-1; 5 matching bases give a weak D call of TRBD1. CDR3 region: CASSVGQLGQMNTEAFF. The DNA is as follows: TGTGCCAGCAGCGTAGGCCAGCTGGGGCAGATGAACACTGAAGCTTTCTTT. This CDR3, with the reference TRBV9 and TRBJ1-1 proteins standing in past its ends, gives the full variable domain DSGVTQTPKHLITATGQRVTLRCSPRSGDLSVYWYQQSLDQGLQFLIQYYNGEERAKGNILERFSAQQFPDLHSELNLSSLELGDSALYFCASSVGQLGQMNTEAFFGQGTRLTVV.